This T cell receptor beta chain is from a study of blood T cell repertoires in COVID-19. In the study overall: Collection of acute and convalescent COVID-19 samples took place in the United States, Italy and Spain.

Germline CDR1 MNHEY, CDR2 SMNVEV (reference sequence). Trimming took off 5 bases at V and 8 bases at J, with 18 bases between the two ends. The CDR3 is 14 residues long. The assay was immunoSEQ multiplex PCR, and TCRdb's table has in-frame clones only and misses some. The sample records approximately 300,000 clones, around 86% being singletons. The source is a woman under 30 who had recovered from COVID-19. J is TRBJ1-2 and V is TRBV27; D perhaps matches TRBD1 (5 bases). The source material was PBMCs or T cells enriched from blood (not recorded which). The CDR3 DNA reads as TGTGCCAGCAGTCCAGGGTCCGCTCCGCGGGGCTACACCTTC. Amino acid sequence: CASSPGSAPRGYTF.